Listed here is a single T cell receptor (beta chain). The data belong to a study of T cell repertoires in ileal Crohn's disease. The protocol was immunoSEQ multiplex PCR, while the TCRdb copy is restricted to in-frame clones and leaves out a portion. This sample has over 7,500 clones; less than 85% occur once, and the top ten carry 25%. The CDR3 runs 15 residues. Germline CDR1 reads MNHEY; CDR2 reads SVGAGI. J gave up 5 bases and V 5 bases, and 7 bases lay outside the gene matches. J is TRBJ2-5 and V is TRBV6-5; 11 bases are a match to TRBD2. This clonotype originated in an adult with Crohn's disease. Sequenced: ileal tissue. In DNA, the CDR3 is TGTGCCAGCAGTCGCCTGGGGACTAGCGGTGAGACCCAGTACTTC. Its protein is CASSRLGTSGETQYF.